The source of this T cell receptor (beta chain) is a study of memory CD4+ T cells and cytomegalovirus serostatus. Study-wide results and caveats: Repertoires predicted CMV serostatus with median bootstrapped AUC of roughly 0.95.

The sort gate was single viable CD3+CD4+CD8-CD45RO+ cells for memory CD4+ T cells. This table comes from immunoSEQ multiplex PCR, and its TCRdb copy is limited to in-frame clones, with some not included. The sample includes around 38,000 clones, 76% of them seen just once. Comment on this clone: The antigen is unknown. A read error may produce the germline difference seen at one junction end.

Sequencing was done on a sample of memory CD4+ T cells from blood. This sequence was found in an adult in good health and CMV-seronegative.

The CDR3 here is CASSKDRVGELFF. The CDR3 bases are TGTGCCAGCAGCAAAGACAGGGTTGGGGAGCTGTTTTTT. The chain carries TRBV14 and TRBJ2-2; TRBD1 agrees at 7 bases. Germline V gene lookup returns CDR1 SGHDN and CDR2 FVKESK. CDR3 length: 13 amino acids.